The 2 T cell receptor beta chains below come from one sample, sequenced in a study of CD8+ T cells in alopecia areata. Extracted RNA was reverse transcribed, and the resulting cDNA served as sequencing template. TCRdb keeps only in-frame clones here, not all; method: immunoSEQ multiplex PCR. This table holds around 61,000 clones, about 45% found once. The sequencing used CD8+ T cells sorted from blood, collected at week 0. These receptors all come from a human donor with alopecia areata.

The chain links TRBV30 to TRBJ1-4; D unresolved. The germline CDR1 and CDR2 sequences are GTSNPN and SVGIG (reference sequence). The CDR3 extends over 12 amino acids. V lost 2 bases and J 11 bases, leaving 12 bases between the germline ends. The CDR3: CAWSRMRDKLFF. CDR3 bases: TGTGCCTGGAGTAGGATGAGGGATAAACTGTTTTTT. The variable domain in full, completed from reference TRBV30 and TRBJ1-4, reads SQTIHQWPATLVQPVGSPLSLECTVEGTSNPNLYWYRQAAGRGLQLLFYSVGIGQISSEVPQNLSASRPQDRQFILSSKKLLLSDSGFYLCAWSRMRDKLFFGSGTQLSVL.

The V call is TRBV4-2, the J call TRBJ2-7, with D perhaps TRBD2 (6 bases). The germline V and J ends were trimmed by 1 base and 2 bases, with 6 bases remaining between them. The germline gives CDR1 LGHNA, CDR2 YNFKEQ. The CDR3 has 13 residues. The CDR3 DNA reads TGTGCCAGCAGCCAAGGACTAGCCTACGAGCAGTACTTC. It specifies CASSQGLAYEQYF.